This is a list of T cell receptor beta chains from one sample in a study of T-cell reconstitution after alpha-beta-depleted transplantation in children. TCRdb reprocessed the PCR reads via MiXCR and lists one record per CDR3 protein. The sample comprises about 610,000 distinct CDR3 sequences, about 10% of which are singletons, and 4% to 5% rests with the top ten. The source was PBMCs from the stem cell graft donor, collected from the stem cell graft. The origin of the receptors is a human donor who donated a stem cell graft to a child with acute myeloid leukemia. The CDR3 runs from the conserved cysteine through the conserved F or W. The D gene is left open where the match is weak. Where a row states a size, it is once, few, many or the class of an expanded clone; other rows omit it.

V	J	D	size	DNA	CDR3
TRBV9	TRBJ2-3	TRBD2	few	TGTGCCAGCAGCGTAGGCGGCGGGAGTGTCGGAGATACGCAGTATTTT	CASSVGGGSVGDTQYF
TRBV12-3/TRBV12-4	TRBJ1-1	.	few	TGTGCCAGCAGCATAAATGACATTAGTGGGGCTGAAGCTTTCTTT	CASSINDISGAEAFF
TRBV12-3/TRBV12-4	TRBJ2-7	.	many	TGTGCCAGCAGTTTCGCTAGCGAGACGGGTAACTTC	CASSFASETGNF
TRBV9	TRBJ2-6	.	few	TGTGCCAGCAGCGTAGATCTGTTCCTGAGCTCTGGGGCCAACGTCCTGACTTTC	CASSVDLFLSSGANVLTF
TRBV6-1	TRBJ2-5	TRBD2	many	TGTGCCAGCAGTGCAACTAGCGGGCGCCAAGAGACCCAGTACTTC	CASSATSGRQETQYF
TRBV29-1	TRBJ2-2	.	.	TGCAGCGTTGTAAGGGATTTTGTTGGCGGGGAGCTGTTTTTT	CSVVRDFVGGELFF
TRBV30	TRBJ2-1	.	few	TGTGCCTGGAGCGGGGTAACGGGGTGGAGCAATGAGCAGTTCTTC	CAWSGVTGWSNEQFF
TRBV5-5	TRBJ2-1	TRBD2	few	TGTGCCAGCAGCCTAAGCGGGACCTACCTCAATGAGCAGTTCTTC	CASSLSGTYLNEQFF
TRBV10-3	TRBJ2-3	.	many	TGTGCCAGCCGGGACCCCGGAACAGATACGCAGTATTTT	CASRDPGTDTQYF
TRBV7-2	TRBJ2-1	TRBD2	.	TGTGCCAGCAGCATGGATAGCGGGAGATCTTACAATGAGCAGTTCTTC	CASSMDSGRSYNEQFF
TRBV20-1	TRBJ2-7	.	.	TGCAGTGCTAGGGAAGCGATGGCCTCCTACGAGCAGTACTTC	CSAREAMASYEQYF
TRBV15	TRBJ1-6	.	few	TGTGCCACCAGGGGAGACGGATTTTATAATTCACCCCTCCACTTT	CATRGDGFYNSPLHF
TRBV12-3/TRBV12-4	TRBJ1-1	TRBD1	.	TGTGCCAGTATAAATTCCGACAGGGCGAACACTGAAGCTTTCTTT	CASINSDRANTEAFF
TRBV4-3	TRBJ2-1	.	few	TGCGCCAGCAGCCAAGCTGGGTTCGTTGAGCAGTTCTTC	CASSQAGFVEQFF
TRBV2	TRBJ2-7	.	.	TGTGCCAGCGTCTTGGGCAGAGCCTCCTACGAGCAGTACTTC	CASVLGRASYEQYF
TRBV5-5	TRBJ1-5	TRBD1	few	TGTGCCAGCAGCTTTGACAGGGGTGATCAGCCCCAGCATTTT	CASSFDRGDQPQHF
TRBV3-1	TRBJ1-1	.	.	TGTGCCAGCAGCCAAGTGGGTGGGGGAAACACTGAAGCTTTCTTT	CASSQVGGGNTEAFF
TRBV4-3	TRBJ2-7	.	.	TGCGCCAGCAGCCAAGAAGTAGCATACTACTACGAGCAGTACTTC	CASSQEVAYYYEQYF
TRBV20-1	TRBJ2-7	.	many	TGCAGTGTTCGCCCCTCAGGGTTCTCCTACGAGCAGTACTTC	CSVRPSGFSYEQYF
TRBV9	TRBJ2-3	.	many	TGTGCCAGCAGCGTAGACAGGAGCACAGATACGCAGTATTTT	CASSVDRSTDTQYF
TRBV11-2	TRBJ2-1	.	few	TGTGCCAGCAGCTTAGATATTACGACCGGGTTTAGGGTTGAGCAGTTCTTC	CASSLDITTGFRVEQFF
TRBV5-1	TRBJ1-1	.	few	TGCGCCAGCAGCTTAGTCCTCCGGGACACTGAAGCTTTCTTT	CASSLVLRDTEAFF
TRBV7-6	TRBJ2-7	.	.	TGTGCCAGCAGCTCAGGGGCAGGTTTGAACTACGAGCAGTACTTC	CASSSGAGLNYEQYF
TRBV29-1	TRBJ2-5	.	many	TGCAGCGTCCGACCAACCCCCCAAGAGACCCAGTACTTC	CSVRPTPQETQYF
TRBV10-3	TRBJ2-3	TRBD2	few	TGTGCCATCAGAACTAGCGGCACAGATACGCAGTATTTT	CAIRTSGTDTQYF
TRBV11-1	TRBJ1-5	.	few	TGTGCCAGCAGCCATGGGATCAATCAGCCCCAGCATTTT	CASSHGINQPQHF
TRBV5-5	TRBJ1-3	TRBD1	few	TGTGCCACCCAGGAGACAGGGGGCTCTGGAAACACCATATATTTT	CATQETGGSGNTIYF
TRBV29-1	TRBJ1-1	.	many	TGCAGCGTGTCACAGAGAACTTTGAACACTGAAGCTTTCTTT	CSVSQRTLNTEAFF